This T cell receptor beta chain is drawn from a study of OX40 agonist ivuxolimab in advanced cancers. About the investigation overall: The costimulatory receptor OX40 (CD134) was targeted by ivuxolimab, a fully human IgG2 agonistic monoclonal antibody. Intravenous ivuxolimab was administered to patients every 2 weeks at six dose levels: 0.01, 0.1, 0.3, 1.5, 3 and 10 mg/kg. Among the 50 to 55 dose-escalation patients, about 20 had hepatocellular carcinoma, around 15 melanoma, 9 renal cell carcinoma and 9 head and neck cancer. In the dose-escalation cohort, roughly four fifths of patients were male, and the mean age was around 60 years, with a range of roughly 20 to 85. Patients were allowed to have had prior anti-PD-1, anti-PD-L1 or anti-CTLA-4 therapy, and 40% of the dose-escalation patients had previously received checkpoint inhibitors. Partial responses occurred in three dose-escalation patients, of whom one had hepatocellular carcinoma and two had cutaneous melanoma. Peripheral TCRbeta sequencing was intended to test whether TCR sequence diversity was altered and clonal T-cell expansion was caused by ivuxolimab. The paper covers the monotherapy dose-escalation part of the phase I ivuxolimab trial, which included N of about 50 patients.

Results the study describes overall, beyond this receptor: Low levels of normalized T-cell clonal expansion were also shown by some nonresponding patients. Which antigens the clonally expanded peripheral T cells were specific for was not determined. In the 0.1-3.0 mg/kg groups, partial responders were among the patients with the lowest normalized peripheral clonal expansion, particularly in CD8+ T cells. Clonal expansion of both CD4+ and CD8+ blood T cells was observed from baseline to week 6 at doses 0.1 to 3.0 mg/kg. After ivuxolimab, more expanded clones were found on average in CD8+ T cells than in CD4+ T cells.

Genomic DNA was extracted from sorted cells for sequencing of the TCRbeta CDR3 region. The immunoSEQ Assay was used to sequence the TCRbeta CDR3 regions. TCRdb provides this immuneACCESS table in a form limited to in-frame rearrangements. Some clones are lacking; in checked studies, under half of them reflect an unresolved V gene, and why the rest are absent is not known. The sample includes 80,000 or so clones, with nearly 85% observed a single time. About 7% of the sample belongs to the ten largest clones. The trial excluded patients who had a history of autoimmune disease or were on systemic immunosuppression. Peripheral blood for TCR sequencing was collected from all dose cohorts at baseline, on cycle 4 day 1, and on cycle 7 day 1. The samples were drawn from a first-in-human, open-label, multicenter phase I dose-escalation trial of ivuxolimab. The trial enrolled adults with locally advanced or metastatic head and neck squamous cell, hepatocellular, melanoma or renal cell carcinoma. CD4+ and CD8+ T cells were sorted separately from peripheral blood before TCR sequencing.

There are 14 amino acids in the CDR3, from cysteine to phenylalanine inclusive. Of the read, only the CDR3 DNA is kept; its 42 bases are in frame from base 1. V ends up 7 bases short and J 0 bases short, with an unmatched junction base count of 4. From a lookup of the germline V gene, CDR1 and CDR2 are ENHRY and SYGVKD. As for this clone: This receptor's antigen is unknown. Base quality data are lacking; no much larger clone is found one base away.

The specimen comprised CD4+ or CD8+ T cells sorted from blood, sampled in a trial of the OX40 agonist ivuxolimab. Recombination linked TRBV10-3 to TRBJ2-7; 9 central bases correspond to TRBD1. This TCR was recovered from an adult with an advanced solid tumor such as melanoma, head and neck, liver or kidney cancer. The nucleotide sequence is TGTGCCATCATGAAGGGACAGGGCTCCTACGAGCAGTACTTC. The translation is CAIMKGQGSYEQYF.